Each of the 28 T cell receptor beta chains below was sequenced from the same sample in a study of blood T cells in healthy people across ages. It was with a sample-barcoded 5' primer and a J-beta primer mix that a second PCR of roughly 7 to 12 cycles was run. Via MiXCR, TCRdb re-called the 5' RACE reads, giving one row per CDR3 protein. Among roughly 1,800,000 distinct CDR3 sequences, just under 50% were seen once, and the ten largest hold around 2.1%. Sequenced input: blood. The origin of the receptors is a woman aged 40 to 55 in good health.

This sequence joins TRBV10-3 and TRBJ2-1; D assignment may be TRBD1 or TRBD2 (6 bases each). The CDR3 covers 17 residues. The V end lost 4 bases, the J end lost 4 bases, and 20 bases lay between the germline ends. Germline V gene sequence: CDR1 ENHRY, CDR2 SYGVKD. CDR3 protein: CAISAGGGGPGYNEQFF. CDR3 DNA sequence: TGTGCCATCAGTGCTGGTGGAGGGGGGCCTGGGTACAATGAGCAGTTCTTC.

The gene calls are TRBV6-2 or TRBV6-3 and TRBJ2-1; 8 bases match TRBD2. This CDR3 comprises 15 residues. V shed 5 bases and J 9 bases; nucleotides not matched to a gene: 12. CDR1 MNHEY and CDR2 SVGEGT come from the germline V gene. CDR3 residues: CASSAGGASRTEQFF. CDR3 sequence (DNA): TGTGCCAGCAGTGCCGGGGGGGCCTCACGTACTGAGCAGTTCTTC.

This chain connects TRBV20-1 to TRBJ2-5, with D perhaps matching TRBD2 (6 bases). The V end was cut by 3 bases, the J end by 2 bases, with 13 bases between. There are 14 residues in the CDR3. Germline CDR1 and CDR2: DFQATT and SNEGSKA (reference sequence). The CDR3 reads CSASAGPGQETQYF. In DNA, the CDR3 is TGCAGTGCTAGTGCGGGGCCTGGACAAGAGACCCAGTACTTC.

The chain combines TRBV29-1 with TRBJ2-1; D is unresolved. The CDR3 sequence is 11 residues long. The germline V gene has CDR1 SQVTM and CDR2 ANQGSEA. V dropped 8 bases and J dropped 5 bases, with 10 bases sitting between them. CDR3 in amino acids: CSFLGNNEQFF. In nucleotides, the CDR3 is TGCAGCTTCCTGGGTAACAATGAGCAGTTCTTC.

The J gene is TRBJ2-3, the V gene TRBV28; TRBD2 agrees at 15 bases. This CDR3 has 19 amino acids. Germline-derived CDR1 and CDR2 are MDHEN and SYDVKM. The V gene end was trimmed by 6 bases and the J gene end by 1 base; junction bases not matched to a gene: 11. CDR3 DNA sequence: TGTGCCAGCAGCCGCCGGACTAGCGGGGGGGCTTATCGCACAGATACGCAGTATTTT. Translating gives CASSRRTSGGAYRTDTQYF.

In DNA, the CDR3 is TGTGCCACCAGTGAGGCTAGCGGGGTACTTAACCAAGAGACCCAGTACTTC. Translated: CATSEASGVLNQETQYF. The genes are TRBV24-1 and TRBJ2-5; 9 bases match TRBD2. Per the germline V gene, CDR1 is KGHDR and CDR2 is SFDVKD. This CDR3 spans 17 amino acids. V shed 4 bases and J 0 bases; nucleotides not matched to a gene: 8.

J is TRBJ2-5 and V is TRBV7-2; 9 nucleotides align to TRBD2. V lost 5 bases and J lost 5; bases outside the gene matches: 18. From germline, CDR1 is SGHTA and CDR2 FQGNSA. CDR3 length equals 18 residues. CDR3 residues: CASSPYIVRGGARETQYF. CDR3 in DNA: TGTGCCAGCAGCCCCTACATAGTGCGCGGGGGGGCCCGGGAGACCCAGTACTTC.

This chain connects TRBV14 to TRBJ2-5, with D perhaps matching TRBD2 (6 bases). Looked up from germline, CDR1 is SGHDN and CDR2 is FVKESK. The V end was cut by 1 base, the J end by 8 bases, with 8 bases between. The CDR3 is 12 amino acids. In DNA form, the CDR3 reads TGTGCCAGCAGCCAAGCGGGGGTAACCCAGTACTTC. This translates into CASSQAGVTQYF.

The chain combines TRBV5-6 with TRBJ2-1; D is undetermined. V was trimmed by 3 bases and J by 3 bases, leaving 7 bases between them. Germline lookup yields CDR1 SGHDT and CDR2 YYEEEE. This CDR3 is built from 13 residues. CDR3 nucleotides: TGTGCCAGCAGCTCTCTCATCTACAATGAGCAGTTCTTC. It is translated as CASSSLIYNEQFF.

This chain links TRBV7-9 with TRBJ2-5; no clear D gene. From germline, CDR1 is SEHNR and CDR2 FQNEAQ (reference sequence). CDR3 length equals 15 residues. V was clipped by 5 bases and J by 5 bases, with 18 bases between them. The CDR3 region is CASSPLGKERETQYF. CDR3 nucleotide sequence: TGTGCCAGCAGCCCCCTTGGCAAGGAGAGGGAGACCCAGTACTTC.

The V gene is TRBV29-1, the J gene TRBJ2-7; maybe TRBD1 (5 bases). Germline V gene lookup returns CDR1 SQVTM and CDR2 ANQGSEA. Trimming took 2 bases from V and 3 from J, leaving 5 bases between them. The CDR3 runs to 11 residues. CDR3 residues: CSVETGYEQYF. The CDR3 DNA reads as TGCAGCGTTGAAACAGGCTACGAGCAGTACTTC.

The DNA of the CDR3 is TGTGCCACCAGTTCGGGGCGCAACCCCTACGAGCAGTACTTC. It encodes CATSSGRNPYEQYF. The chain has TRBV24-1 and TRBJ2-7; tentatively, D is TRBD1 or TRBD2 (5 bases each). Trimming pared 6 bases from V and 2 bases from J, leaving 13 bases between. The CDR3 length is 14 residues. Germline V lookup: CDR1 KGHDR, CDR2 SFDVKD.

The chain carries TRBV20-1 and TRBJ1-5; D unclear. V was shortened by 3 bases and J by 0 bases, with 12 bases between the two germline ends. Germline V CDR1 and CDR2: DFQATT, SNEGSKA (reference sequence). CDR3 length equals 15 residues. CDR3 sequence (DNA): TGCAGTGCTAGGGGTGGCGACCGTAGCAATCAGCCCCAGCATTTT. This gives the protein CSARGGDRSNQPQHF.

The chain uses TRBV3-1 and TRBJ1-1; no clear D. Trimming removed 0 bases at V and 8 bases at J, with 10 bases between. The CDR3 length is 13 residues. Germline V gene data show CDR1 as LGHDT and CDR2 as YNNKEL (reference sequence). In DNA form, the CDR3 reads TGTGCCAGCAGCCAAGAATTGGGCACCGAAGCTTTCTTT. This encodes CASSQELGTEAFF.

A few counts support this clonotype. The CDR3: CSVRGSIGGIQYF. The DNA of the CDR3 is TGCAGCGTCCGGGGTAGTATCGGGGGGATTCAGTACTTC. J is TRBJ2-4 and V is TRBV29-1, with 7 nucleotides matching TRBD2. This CDR3 has 13 amino acids. Germline assignment: CDR1 SQVTM and CDR2 ANQGSEA. With V trimmed by 6 bases and J by 10 bases, 12 bases remained unmatched.

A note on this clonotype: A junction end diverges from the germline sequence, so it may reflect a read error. The CDR3 here is CASSQDGDRGYNDGYTF. The DNA for the CDR3 is TGCGCCAGCAGCCAAGACGGCGACAGGGGGTATAACGATGGCTACACCTTC. The V and J genes are TRBV4-3 and TRBJ1-2, with 9 bases aligning to TRBD1. The CDR3 covers 17 residues. Germline CDR1 reads LGHNA; CDR2 reads YSLEER.

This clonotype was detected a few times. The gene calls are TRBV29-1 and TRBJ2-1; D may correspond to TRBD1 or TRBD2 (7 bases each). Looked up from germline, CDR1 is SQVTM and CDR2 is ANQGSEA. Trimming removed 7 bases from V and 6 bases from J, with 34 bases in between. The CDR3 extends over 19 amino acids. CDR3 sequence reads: CSGDPRDSPGGGHLNEQFF. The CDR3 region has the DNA TGCAGCGGCGATCCCCGGGACAGTCCTGGGGGGGGCCACCTCAATGAGCAGTTCTTC.

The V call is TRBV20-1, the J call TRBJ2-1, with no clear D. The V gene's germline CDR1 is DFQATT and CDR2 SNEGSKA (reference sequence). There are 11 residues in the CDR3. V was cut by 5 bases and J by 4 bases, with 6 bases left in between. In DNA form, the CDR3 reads TGCAGTGCTTGGCCTTACAATGAGCAGTTCTTC. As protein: CSAWPYNEQFF.

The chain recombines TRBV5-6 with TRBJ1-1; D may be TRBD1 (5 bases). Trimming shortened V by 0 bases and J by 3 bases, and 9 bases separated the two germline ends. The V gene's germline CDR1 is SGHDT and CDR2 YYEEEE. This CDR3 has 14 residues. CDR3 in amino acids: CASSLDRRYTEAFF. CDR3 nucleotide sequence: TGTGCCAGCAGCTTGGACAGGCGATACACTGAAGCTTTCTTT.

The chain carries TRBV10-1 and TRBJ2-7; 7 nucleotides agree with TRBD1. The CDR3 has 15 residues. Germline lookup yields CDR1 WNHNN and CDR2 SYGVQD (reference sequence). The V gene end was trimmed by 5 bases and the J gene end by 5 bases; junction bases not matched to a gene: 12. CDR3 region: CASSQRLTGSDEQYF. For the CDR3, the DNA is TGCGCCAGCAGTCAGCGATTGACAGGGTCGGACGAGCAGTACTTC.

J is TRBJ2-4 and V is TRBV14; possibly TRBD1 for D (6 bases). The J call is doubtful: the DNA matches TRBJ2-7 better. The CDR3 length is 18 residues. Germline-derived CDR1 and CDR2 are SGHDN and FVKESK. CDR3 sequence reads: CASSLGRSGVTVWDEQYF. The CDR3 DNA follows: TGTGCCAGCAGCCTGGGGCGCTCAGGGGTCACCGTCTGGGACGAGCAGTACTTC.

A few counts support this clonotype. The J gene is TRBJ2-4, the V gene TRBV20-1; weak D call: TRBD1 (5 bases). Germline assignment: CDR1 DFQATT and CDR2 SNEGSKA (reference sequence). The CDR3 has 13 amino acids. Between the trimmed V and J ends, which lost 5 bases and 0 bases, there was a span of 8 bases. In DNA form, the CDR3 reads TGCAGTGCTCAGGACATAGCCAAAAACATTCAGTACTTC. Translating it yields CSAQDIAKNIQYF.

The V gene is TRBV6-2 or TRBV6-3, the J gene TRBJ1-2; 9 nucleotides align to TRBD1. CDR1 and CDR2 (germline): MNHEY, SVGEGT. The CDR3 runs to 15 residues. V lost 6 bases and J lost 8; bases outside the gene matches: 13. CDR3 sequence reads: CASSPLGQGQRGYTF. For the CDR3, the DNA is TGTGCCAGCAGCCCCCTGGGACAGGGACAGCGCGGCTACACCTTC.

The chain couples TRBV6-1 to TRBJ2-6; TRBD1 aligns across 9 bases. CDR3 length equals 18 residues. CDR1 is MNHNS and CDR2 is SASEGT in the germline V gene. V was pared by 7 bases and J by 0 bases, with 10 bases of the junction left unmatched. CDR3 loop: CASTLPGQGSSGANVLTF. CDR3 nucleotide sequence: TGTGCCAGCACTCTCCCGGGACAGGGAAGCTCTGGGGCCAACGTCCTGACTTTC.

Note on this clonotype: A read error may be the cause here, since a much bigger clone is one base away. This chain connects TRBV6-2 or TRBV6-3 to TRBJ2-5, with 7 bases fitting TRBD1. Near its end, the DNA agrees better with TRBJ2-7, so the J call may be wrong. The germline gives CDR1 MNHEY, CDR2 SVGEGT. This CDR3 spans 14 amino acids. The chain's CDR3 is CASSRIHDRDEQYF. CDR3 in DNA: TGTGCCAGCAGTCGTATACATGACAGGGACGAGCAGTACTTC.

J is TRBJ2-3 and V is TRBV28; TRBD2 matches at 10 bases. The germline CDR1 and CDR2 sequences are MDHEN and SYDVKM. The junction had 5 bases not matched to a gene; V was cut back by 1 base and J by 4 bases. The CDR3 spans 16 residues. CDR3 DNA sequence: TGTGCCAGCAGTTTATACAGCGGGGGGGCCGCAGATACGCAGTATTTT. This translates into CASSLYSGGAADTQYF.

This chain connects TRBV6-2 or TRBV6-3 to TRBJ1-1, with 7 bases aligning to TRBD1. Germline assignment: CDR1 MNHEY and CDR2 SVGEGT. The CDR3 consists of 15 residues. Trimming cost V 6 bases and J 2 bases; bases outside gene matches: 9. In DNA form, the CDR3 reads TGTGCCAGCAGAGCCTCCGGGACAGCTAACACTGAAGCTTTCTTT. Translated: CASRASGTANTEAFF.

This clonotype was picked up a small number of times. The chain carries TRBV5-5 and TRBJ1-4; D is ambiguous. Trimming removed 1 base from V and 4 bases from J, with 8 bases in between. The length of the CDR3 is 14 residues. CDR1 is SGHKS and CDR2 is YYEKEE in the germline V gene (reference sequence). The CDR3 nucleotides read TGTGCCAGCAGCTTGTTCAGTGGTAATGAAAAACTGTTTTTT. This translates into CASSLFSGNEKLFF.